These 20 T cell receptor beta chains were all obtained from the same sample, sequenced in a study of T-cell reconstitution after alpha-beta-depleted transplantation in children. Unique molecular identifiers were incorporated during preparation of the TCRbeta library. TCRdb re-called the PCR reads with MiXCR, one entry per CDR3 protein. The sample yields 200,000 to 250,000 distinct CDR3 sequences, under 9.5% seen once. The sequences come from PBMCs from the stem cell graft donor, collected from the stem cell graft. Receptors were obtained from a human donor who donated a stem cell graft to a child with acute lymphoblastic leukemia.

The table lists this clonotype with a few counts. CDR3 residues: CASKGLTSGDSYNEQFF. CDR3 coding DNA: TGTGCCAGCAAGGGTCTGACTAGCGGGGACTCCTACAATGAGCAGTTCTTC. The chain is built from TRBV6-1 and TRBJ2-1; TRBD2 agrees at 11 bases. Germline CDR1 and CDR2: MNHNS and SASEGT. Trimming at V came to 7 bases and at J to 0 bases, leaving 8 bases not matched to a gene. The CDR3 covers 17 residues.

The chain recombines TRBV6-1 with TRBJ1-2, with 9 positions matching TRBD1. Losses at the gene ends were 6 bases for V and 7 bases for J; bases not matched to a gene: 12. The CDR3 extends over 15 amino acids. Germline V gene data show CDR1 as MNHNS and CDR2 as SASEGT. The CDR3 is CASSLTGGRGSGYTF. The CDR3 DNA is TGTGCCAGCAGCCTCACAGGGGGCCGAGGCTCTGGCTACACCTTC.

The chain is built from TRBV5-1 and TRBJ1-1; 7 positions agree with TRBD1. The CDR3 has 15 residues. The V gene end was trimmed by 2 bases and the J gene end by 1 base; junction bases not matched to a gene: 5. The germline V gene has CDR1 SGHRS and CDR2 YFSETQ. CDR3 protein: CASSLQGTRNTEAFF. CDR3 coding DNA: TGCGCCAGCAGCTTACAGGGGACAAGGAACACTGAAGCTTTCTTT.

CDR3 DNA: TGTGCCAGCACGACGCGGCTTGGTGGCTACACCTTC. It translates to CASTTRLGGYTF. The rearrangement joins TRBV12-3 or TRBV12-4 to TRBJ1-2, with D unclear. V was trimmed by 7 bases and J by 7 bases, leaving 13 bases between them. The CDR3 contains 12 residues.

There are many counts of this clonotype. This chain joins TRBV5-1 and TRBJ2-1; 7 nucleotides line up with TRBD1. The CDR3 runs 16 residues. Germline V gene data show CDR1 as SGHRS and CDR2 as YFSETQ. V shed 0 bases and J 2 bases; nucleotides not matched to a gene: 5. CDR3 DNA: TGCGCCAGCAGCTTGGACATGGGACAGACCTACAATGAGCAGTTCTTC. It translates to CASSLDMGQTYNEQFF. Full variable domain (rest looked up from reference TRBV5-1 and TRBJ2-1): KAGVTQTPRYLIKTRGQQVTLSCSPISGHRSVSWYQQTPGQGLQFLFEYFSETQRNKGNFPGRFSGRQFSNSRSEMNVSTLELGDSALYLCASSLDMGQTYNEQFFGPGTRLTVL.

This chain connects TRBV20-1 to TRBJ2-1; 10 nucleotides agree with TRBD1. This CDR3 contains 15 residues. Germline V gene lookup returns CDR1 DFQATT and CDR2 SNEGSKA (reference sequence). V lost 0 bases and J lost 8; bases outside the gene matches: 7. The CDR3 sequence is CSARDMGQGIDEQFF. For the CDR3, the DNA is TGCAGTGCTAGAGATATGGGACAGGGGATCGATGAGCAGTTCTTC.

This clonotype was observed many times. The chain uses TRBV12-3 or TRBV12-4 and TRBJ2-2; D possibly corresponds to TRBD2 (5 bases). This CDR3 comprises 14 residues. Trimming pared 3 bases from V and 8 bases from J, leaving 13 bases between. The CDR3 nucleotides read TGTGCCAGCAGTTTGGATGAGGGAGTTGGGGAGCTGTTTTTT. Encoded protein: CASSLDEGVGELFF.

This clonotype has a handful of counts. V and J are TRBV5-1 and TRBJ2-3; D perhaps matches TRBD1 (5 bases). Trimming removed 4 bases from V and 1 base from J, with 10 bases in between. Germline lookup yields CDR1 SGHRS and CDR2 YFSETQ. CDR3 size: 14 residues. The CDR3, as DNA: TGCGCCAGCAGCCTTATGACAGGCACAGATACGCAGTATTTT. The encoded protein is CASSLMTGTDTQYF.

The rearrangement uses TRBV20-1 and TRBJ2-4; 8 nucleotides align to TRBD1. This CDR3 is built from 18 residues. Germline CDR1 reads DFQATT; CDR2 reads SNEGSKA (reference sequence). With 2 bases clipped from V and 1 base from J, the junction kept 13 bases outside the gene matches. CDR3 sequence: CSARNRETGGHAKNIQYF. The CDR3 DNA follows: TGCAGTGCTAGAAACCGGGAAACAGGGGGACATGCCAAAAACATTCAGTACTTC.

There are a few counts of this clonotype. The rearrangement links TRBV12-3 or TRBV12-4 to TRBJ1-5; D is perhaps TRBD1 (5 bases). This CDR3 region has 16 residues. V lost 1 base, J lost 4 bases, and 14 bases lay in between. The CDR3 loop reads CASSLGQQELNQPQHF. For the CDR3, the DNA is TGTGCCAGCAGTTTAGGACAGCAAGAGTTAAATCAGCCCCAGCATTTT.

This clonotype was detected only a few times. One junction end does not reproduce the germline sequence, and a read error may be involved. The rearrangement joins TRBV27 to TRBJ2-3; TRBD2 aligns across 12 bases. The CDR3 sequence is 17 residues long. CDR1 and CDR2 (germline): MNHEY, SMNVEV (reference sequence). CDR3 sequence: CASSFAARLAGEDRQYF. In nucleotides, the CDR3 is TGTGCCAGCAGTTTCGCGGCCCGACTAGCGGGGGAAGATAGGCAGTATTTT.

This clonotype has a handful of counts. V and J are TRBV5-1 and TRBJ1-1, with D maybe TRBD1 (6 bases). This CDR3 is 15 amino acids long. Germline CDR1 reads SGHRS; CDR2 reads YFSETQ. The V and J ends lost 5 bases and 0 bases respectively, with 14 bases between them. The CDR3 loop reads CASRKNTGMNTEAFF. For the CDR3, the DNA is TGCGCCAGCAGAAAGAACACAGGGATGAACACTGAAGCTTTCTTT.

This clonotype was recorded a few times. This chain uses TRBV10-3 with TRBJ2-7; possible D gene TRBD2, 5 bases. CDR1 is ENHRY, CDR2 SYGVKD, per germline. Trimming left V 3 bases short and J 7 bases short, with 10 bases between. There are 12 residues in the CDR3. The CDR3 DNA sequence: TGTGCCATCAGTGACGGGGTTCCGGAGCAGTACTTC. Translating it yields CAISDGVPEQYF.

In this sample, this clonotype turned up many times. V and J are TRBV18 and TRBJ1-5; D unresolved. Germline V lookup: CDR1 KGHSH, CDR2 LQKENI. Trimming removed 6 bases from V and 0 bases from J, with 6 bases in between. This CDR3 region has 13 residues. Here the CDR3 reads CASSVDSNQPQHF. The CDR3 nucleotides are TGTGCCAGCTCGGTGGATAGCAATCAGCCCCAGCATTTT.

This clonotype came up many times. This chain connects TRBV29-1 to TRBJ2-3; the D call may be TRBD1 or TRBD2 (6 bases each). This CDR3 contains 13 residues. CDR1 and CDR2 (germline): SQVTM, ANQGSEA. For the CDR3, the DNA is TGCGGGGGGCGGAGGACAGCGAAAGATACGCAGTATTTT. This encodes CGGRRTAKDTQYF.

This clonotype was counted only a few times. The DNA of the CDR3 is TGTGCCAGACTTAACACGACAGGGAGTACTGAAGCTTTCTTT. Its protein is CARLNTTGSTEAFF. This chain uses TRBV19 with TRBJ1-1; TRBD1 matches 7 bases. Germline CDR1 LNHDA, CDR2 SQIVND (reference sequence). J lost 5 bases, V lost 9 bases, and 12 bases had no gene match. The CDR3 totals 14 residues.

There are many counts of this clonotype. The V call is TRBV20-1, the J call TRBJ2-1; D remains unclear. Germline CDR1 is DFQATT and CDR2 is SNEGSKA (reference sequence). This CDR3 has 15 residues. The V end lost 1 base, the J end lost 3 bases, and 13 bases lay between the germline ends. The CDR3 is CSARVARVFYNEQFF. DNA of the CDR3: TGCAGTGCTAGAGTGGCTAGGGTGTTCTACAATGAGCAGTTCTTC.

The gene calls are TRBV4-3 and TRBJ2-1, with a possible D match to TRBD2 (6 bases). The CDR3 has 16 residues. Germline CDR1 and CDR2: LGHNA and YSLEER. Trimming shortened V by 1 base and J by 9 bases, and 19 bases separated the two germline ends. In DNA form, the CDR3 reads TGCGCCAGCAGCCAAGGGGGACTCGGCTTTGTGGGTGAGCAGTTCTTC. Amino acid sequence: CASSQGGLGFVGEQFF.

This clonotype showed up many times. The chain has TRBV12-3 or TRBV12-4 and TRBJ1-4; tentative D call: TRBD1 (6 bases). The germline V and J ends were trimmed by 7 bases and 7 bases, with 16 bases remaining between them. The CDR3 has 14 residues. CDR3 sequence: CASTDGQPFEKLFF. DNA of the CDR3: TGTGCCAGCACCGATGGACAGCCCTTTGAAAAACTGTTTTTT.

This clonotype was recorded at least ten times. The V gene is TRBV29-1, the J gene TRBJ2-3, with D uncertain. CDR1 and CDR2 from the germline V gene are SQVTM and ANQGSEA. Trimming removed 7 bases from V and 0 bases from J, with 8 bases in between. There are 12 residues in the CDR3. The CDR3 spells CSGTTSTDTQYF. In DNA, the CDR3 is TGCAGCGGGACGACTAGCACAGATACGCAGTATTTT.